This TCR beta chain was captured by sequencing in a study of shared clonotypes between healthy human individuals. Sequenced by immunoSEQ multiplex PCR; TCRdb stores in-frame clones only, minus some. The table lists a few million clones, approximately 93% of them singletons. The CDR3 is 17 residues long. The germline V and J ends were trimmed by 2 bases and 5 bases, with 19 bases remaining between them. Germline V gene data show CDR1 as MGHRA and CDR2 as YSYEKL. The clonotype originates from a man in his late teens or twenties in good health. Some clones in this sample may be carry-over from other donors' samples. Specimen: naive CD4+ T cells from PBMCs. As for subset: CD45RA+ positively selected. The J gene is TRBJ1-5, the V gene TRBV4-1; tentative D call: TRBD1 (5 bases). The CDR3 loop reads CASSQRTGGDTDQPQHF. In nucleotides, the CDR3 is TGCGCCAGCAGCCAAAGGACCGGGGGTGACACAGATCAGCCCCAGCATTTT.